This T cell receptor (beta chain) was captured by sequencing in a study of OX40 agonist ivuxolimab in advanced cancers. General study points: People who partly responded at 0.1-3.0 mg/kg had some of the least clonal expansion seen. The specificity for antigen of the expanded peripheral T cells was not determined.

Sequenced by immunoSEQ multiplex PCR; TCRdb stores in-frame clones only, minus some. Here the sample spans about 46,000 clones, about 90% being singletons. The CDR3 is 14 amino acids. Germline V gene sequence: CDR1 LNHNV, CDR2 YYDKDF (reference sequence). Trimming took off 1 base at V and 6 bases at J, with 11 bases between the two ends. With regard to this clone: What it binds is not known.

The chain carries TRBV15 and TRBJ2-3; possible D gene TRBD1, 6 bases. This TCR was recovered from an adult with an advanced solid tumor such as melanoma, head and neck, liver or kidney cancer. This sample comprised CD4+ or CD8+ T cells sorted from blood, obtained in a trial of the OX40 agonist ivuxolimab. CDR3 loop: CATSRGRQVDTQYF. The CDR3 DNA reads TGTGCCACCAGCAGAGGTAGACAGGTTGATACGCAGTATTTT.